The source of this T cell receptor beta chain is a study of T-cell memory formation after mild COVID-19. After 5'RACE with constant-segment primers, TCR alpha and TCR beta cDNA libraries carrying sample barcodes and UMIs were obtained. Via MiXCR, TCRdb re-called the 5' RACE reads, giving one row per CDR3 protein. In the table there are about 130,000 distinct CDR3 sequences, over 15% of which are singletons. The V gene lost 4 bases and the J gene lost 0 bases, with 26 bases spanning the gap. The CDR3 covers 20 residues. Sequences were obtained from PBMCs or a T cell subset sorted from them (not recorded which). V gene TRBV23-1 combines with J gene TRBJ2-3; D possibly corresponds to TRBD1 (5 bases). TRBV23-1 is an open reading frame, and its role is uncertain. This receptor was taken from a man aged 18 to 30 who had mild COVID-19 (a few samples of this study predate the infection). Cell type and time point are not known. This chain's CDR3 is CASSPPHPDRTGHSTDTQYF. In DNA form, the CDR3 reads TGCGCCAGCAGTCCACCACACCCCGATCGTACAGGTCATAGCACAGATACGCAGTATTTT.